The clone carrying this TCR beta chain came up a few times. Looked up from germline, CDR1 is LNHDA and CDR2 is SQIVND (reference sequence). The V end was cut by 5 bases, the J end by 0 bases, with 11 bases between. The CDR3 covers 15 residues. These data belong to a study of molecular identifiers for immune sequencing clone quantification. TCRdb reprocessed the PCR reads via MiXCR and lists one record per CDR3 protein. The sample has hundreds of thousands of distinct CDR3 sequences, about 25% seen once. The receptor was isolated from a human donor in good health. Some libraries in this study had Jurkat cell RNA spiked in. Sequencing was performed on naive CD8+ T cells from blood, with Jurkat cell RNA spiked in. Subset reported: FACS-sorted CD8+CD4-CCR7+CD45RA+ naive T cells. The rearrangement joins TRBV19 to TRBJ1-5; D not certain. The CDR3 sequence: CASSPEFNSNQPQHF. The CDR3 DNA follows: TGTGCCAGTAGTCCGGAGTTTAATAGCAATCAGCCCCAGCATTTT.